This record concerns one T cell receptor beta chain sequence. No antigen is known for it. Within one base of it there is no much larger clone, and no base qualities were kept. This specimen comes from a study of blood T cell repertoires in COVID-19 (TCRdb year 2020). Looking at the study overall: Collaborator samples came from the United States, Italy and Spain and covered acute and convalescent phases of COVID-19. A de-identified subject ID, COVID-19 status, age in years and sex were almost always included in the sample metadata. A freely available public database, intended as a resource for researchers studying the immune response to SARS-CoV-2, is where the repertoires were released. Subjects who had been exposed to COVID-19, were actively infected with it, or had recovered from it provided the deeply sampled blood TCRbeta repertoires that made up the dataset. The material from the prospective study consisted of cDNA or gDNA derived from T cells, B-cell-depleted T cells, or PBMCs. HLA class I and class II types, where available, came from metadata supplied by the sample provider rather than from assay-based typing. Samples were obtained from the ongoing ImmuneRACE study (first 160 participants) and from over 1,000 subjects provided by 6 global collaborators.

Participants in the prospective study were aged roughly 18 to 90 years, lived in 20 to 25 United States geographic areas, and enrolled through a virtual design. In the prospective study, participants were assigned to cohorts based on the clinical history participants reported in a screening survey and a study questionnaire. Exposed participants had been in contact, within 2 weeks of entering the study, with a person who had a PCR-confirmed or clinician-diagnosed case of COVID-19. In the prospective study, whole blood, serum and a nasopharyngeal or oropharyngeal swab were collected from each participant by mobile phlebotomists. Prospective study participants could optionally give additional blood draws and questionnaires over an approximately 2-month period. Blood samples from the prospective study were shipped frozen or at room temperature prior to DNA extraction. V is trimmed back by 3 bases and J by 4 bases, and the junction contains 5 bases that no gene match accounts for. CDR1 SGHAT and CDR2 FQNNGV were looked up in the germline V gene. The CDR3 numbers 16 residues from cysteine through phenylalanine. Only the CDR3 region is kept as DNA, spanning 48 bases read in frame from base 1.

TCRbeta CDR3 regions were amplified from genomic DNA by means of the immunoSEQ Assay, a bias-controlled multiplex PCR. Regarding the original processing steps: Within the assay, amplification of reference gene primers was used to estimate how many nucleated cells each sample contained. To quantify the absolute abundance of each unique TCRbeta CDR3 rearrangement, sequence reads were collapsed and filtered. Productive Simpson clonality was computed per sample as the square root of Simpson's diversity index over productive rearrangements. Drawn from immuneACCESS, this table holds only the in-frame rearrangements with V and J called that TCRdb kept. Clones are partly lost; checked studies trace under half to an unresolved V gene and leave the rest unexplained. The DNA was the basis for D and trimming; V, J and clone size are from that table. Within this sample are approximately 260,000 clones, with roughly 81% of them counted one time only. The ten most abundant clones make up around 6.3% of the sample.

Paper-wide results and their limitations: How much clinical and demographic metadata was included differed by source and by participant, and the metadata was provided uncurated.

Sequenced sample: PBMCs or T cells enriched from blood (not recorded which). This sequence originates from a woman aged 45-59 years who had been exposed to COVID-19. The chain employs TRBV11-2 and TRBJ2-5; 13 middle bases align to TRBD2. The DNA is as follows: TGTGCCAGCAGCTTGACTAGCGGGGGGTTGCGAGAGACCCAGTACTTC. This sequence encodes CASSLTSGGLRETQYF.